This T cell receptor beta chain was sequenced during a study of blood T cell repertoires in COVID-19 (dated by TCRdb to about 2020). Describing the broader study: Samples from collaborators originated in the United States, Italy and Spain and spanned both the acute and convalescent phases of COVID-19. The material from the prospective study consisted of cDNA or gDNA derived from T cells, B-cell-depleted T cells, or PBMCs. Deeply sampled blood TCRbeta repertoires from subjects exposed to, actively infected with, or recovered from COVID-19 were included in the dataset. A freely available public database, intended as a resource for researchers studying the immune response to SARS-CoV-2, is where the repertoires were released. Samples came from the ongoing ImmuneRACE study (first 160 participants) plus 1,254 subjects from 6 global collaborators. Sample metadata almost always included a de-identified subject ID, COVID-19 status, age in years and sex. Where available, HLA class I and class II types were taken from metadata supplied by the sample provider and were not determined by assay-based typing. Study-wide findings and limitations: The quantity of clinical and demographic metadata differed by source and by participant and was supplied without curation.

In Seattle, one collaborating source enrolled patients while the infection was active and tracked those patients longitudinally over the course of disease. Whole blood was collected in K2EDTA tubes by collaborating institutions according to the institutions' own protocols. Collaborator samples were shipped for TCRbeta analysis as frozen whole blood, isolated PBMCs, or DNA extracted from either sample type. About this clone: Which antigen it targets is not known. One base away there is no much larger clone; base qualities are not given.

CDR3 length: 14 amino acids, cysteine to phenylalanine. Kept here is only the CDR3 DNA, which spans 42 bases and is read in frame from base 1. Based on the germline V gene (reference sequence), the CDR1 and CDR2 sequences are SEHNR and FQNEAQ. Between the V and J ends, shortened by 6 bases and 4 bases respectively, the junction contains 15 bases. TCRbeta CDR3 regions were amplified from genomic DNA by means of the immunoSEQ Assay, a bias-controlled multiplex PCR. The authors' analysis ran thus. Nucleated cell counts per sample were estimated from amplification of reference gene primers within the assay. To quantify the absolute abundance of each unique TCRbeta CDR3 rearrangement, sequence reads were collapsed and filtered. For each sample, productive Simpson clonality was calculated by taking the square root of Simpson's diversity index across productive rearrangements. The table was pulled from immuneACCESS by TCRdb, which kept in-frame rearrangements only. Such tables lose some clones; where checked, under half of the loss comes from unresolved V genes, and the rest has no known cause. That table is the source of V, J and clone size, and D and trimming were worked out from the DNA. The sample profile shows 250,000 to 400,000 clones; around 88% of them were found once. Approximately 1.8% of the sample is taken by the ten largest.

The sequencing sample was made of peripheral blood. This TCR was sampled from a woman aged 30 to 39 with COVID-19, enrolled during active disease. The V and J genes are TRBV7-9 and TRBJ1-1; the D gene is possibly TRBD1, with 6 bases matching. The CDR3 region reads CASRWGGTGTEAFF. The nucleotides read TGTGCCAGCAGGTGGGGGGGCACCGGCACTGAAGCTTTCTTT.